A selection of T cell receptor beta chains follows, all from one sample in a study of blood T cell repertoires in COVID-19. The data were produced by immunoSEQ multiplex PCR, yet TCRdb's version contains in-frame clones alone and is incomplete. Here the sample spans more than 55,000 clones, roughly four fifths being singletons. Material: peripheral blood. The source is a woman aged 45-59 years with active or convalescent COVID-19. Both conserved end residues are part of each CDR3. Fields, in order: clone size, J gene, V gene, D gene, CDR3 protein, CDR3 DNA. D genes are given only for firm matches. The size of a clone is reported for some rows only, either as once, few or many, or as a class for expanded clones.

abundance: few
j_gene: TRBJ1-2
v_gene: TRBV19
d_gene: TRBD1
CDR3aa: CASRHRDRAGYTF
CDR3nt: TGTGCCAGTAGGCACCGGGACAGGGCTGGCTACACCTTC

abundance: once
j_gene: TRBJ1-1
v_gene: TRBV24-1
d_gene: NA
CDR3aa: CAVRGLNTEAFF
CDR3nt: TGTGCCGTACGAGGTTTGAACACTGAAGCTTTCTTT

abundance: NA
j_gene: TRBJ1-2
v_gene: TRBV5-5
d_gene: NA
CDR3aa: CASSFQGKGGYTF
CDR3nt: TGTGCCAGCAGCTTCCAGGGCAAGGGCGGCTACACCTTC

abundance: once
j_gene: TRBJ2-1
v_gene: TRBV4-2
d_gene: NA
CDR3aa: CASSQDVSGYNEQFF
CDR3nt: TGTGCCAGCAGCCAAGACGTTAGCGGATACAATGAGCAGTTCTTC

abundance: NA
j_gene: TRBJ2-2
v_gene: TRBV29-1
d_gene: NA
CDR3aa: CSVPPPAGTNTGELFF
CDR3nt: TGCAGCGTCCCCCCCCCGGCAGGGACGAACACCGGGGAGCTGTTTTTT

abundance: NA
j_gene: TRBJ1-2
v_gene: TRBV5-1
d_gene: TRBD1
CDR3aa: CASSSDLIDRGVSYTF
CDR3nt: TGCGCCAGCAGCTCAGACCTGATCGACAGGGGAGTAAGCTACACCTTC

abundance: NA
j_gene: TRBJ1-1
v_gene: TRBV27
d_gene: NA
CDR3aa: CASSLFRGTEAFF
CDR3nt: TGTGCCAGCAGTCTATTTAGGGGGACTGAAGCTTTCTTT

abundance: NA
j_gene: TRBJ1-5
v_gene: TRBV2
d_gene: NA
CDR3aa: CASSATGGQPQHF
CDR3nt: TGTGCCAGCAGTGCGACAGGTGGTCAGCCCCAGCATTTT

abundance: NA
j_gene: TRBJ2-5
v_gene: TRBV5-1
d_gene: TRBD2
CDR3aa: CASSSSAGGPETQYF
CDR3nt: TGCGCCAGCAGCTCATCGGCGGGAGGGCCGGAGACCCAGTACTTC

abundance: NA
j_gene: TRBJ1-3
v_gene: TRBV5-1
d_gene: NA
CDR3aa: CASSSDSLLSGNTIYF
CDR3nt: TGCGCCAGCAGCTCGGACAGCTTGCTCTCTGGAAACACCATATATTTT

abundance: NA
j_gene: TRBJ2-7
v_gene: TRBV6-5
d_gene: TRBD1
CDR3aa: CASSLQGGPYEQYF
CDR3nt: TGTGCCAGCAGCCTTCAAGGGGGCCCCTACGAGCAGTACTTC

abundance: NA
j_gene: TRBJ2-4
v_gene: TRBV5-1
d_gene: NA
CDR3aa: CASSERVGGNIQYF
CDR3nt: TGCGCCAGCAGCGAAAGGGTAGGGGGTAACATTCAGTACTTC

abundance: NA
j_gene: TRBJ2-7
v_gene: TRBV15
d_gene: TRBD2
CDR3aa: CATSRSGTSVSYEQYF
CDR3nt: TGTGCCACCAGCAGATCCGGGACTAGTGTGTCCTACGAGCAGTACTTC

abundance: NA
j_gene: TRBJ1-2
v_gene: TRBV6-5
d_gene: NA
CDR3aa: CASTRRENTAVGYTF
CDR3nt: TGTGCCAGCACGAGGAGAGAGAACACGGCCGTCGGCTACACCTTC

abundance: NA
j_gene: TRBJ2-7
v_gene: TRBV7-2
d_gene: NA
CDR3aa: CASSLDPGTYEQYF
CDR3nt: TGTGCCAGCAGCTTAGACCCAGGGACCTACGAGCAGTACTTC

abundance: NA
j_gene: TRBJ1-4
v_gene: TRBV4-3
d_gene: NA
CDR3aa: CASSQALQGHNEKLFF
CDR3nt: TGCGCCAGCAGCCAAGCATTACAGGGACATAATGAAAAACTGTTTTTT

abundance: NA
j_gene: TRBJ1-1
v_gene: TRBV19
d_gene: NA
CDR3aa: CASSRGGVEAFF
CDR3nt: TGTGCCAGTTCGAGGGGGGGCGTTGAAGCTTTCTTT

abundance: few
j_gene: TRBJ1-1
v_gene: TRBV19
d_gene: TRBD1
CDR3aa: CASSTQTGWNTEAFF
CDR3nt: TGTGCCAGTAGTACCCAGACAGGGTGGAACACTGAAGCTTTCTTT

abundance: NA
j_gene: TRBJ2-7
v_gene: TRBV3-1/TRBV3-2
d_gene: TRBD1
CDR3aa: CASSSGDRYEQYF
CDR3nt: TGTGCCAGCAGTTCAGGGGACAGGTACGAGCAGTACTTC

abundance: once
j_gene: TRBJ2-5
v_gene: TRBV7-6
d_gene: NA
CDR3aa: CASSPRAGETQYF
CDR3nt: TGTGCCAGCAGCCCCCGGGCGGGCGAGACCCAGTACTTC

abundance: NA
j_gene: TRBJ2-7
v_gene: TRBV10-3
d_gene: NA
CDR3aa: CAIGDRSYEQYF
CDR3nt: TGTGCCATCGGAGACAGATCCTACGAGCAGTACTTC

abundance: NA
j_gene: TRBJ1-1
v_gene: TRBV5-1
d_gene: NA
CDR3aa: CASSLAGGPTEAFF
CDR3nt: TGCGCCAGCAGCTTGGCCGGGGGGCCCACTGAAGCTTTCTTT

abundance: NA
j_gene: TRBJ1-1
v_gene: TRBV7-2
d_gene: TRBD1
CDR3aa: CASSLTGGMTEAFF
CDR3nt: TGTGCCAGCAGCTTGACAGGGGGGATGACTGAAGCTTTCTTT

abundance: NA
j_gene: TRBJ1-1
v_gene: TRBV9
d_gene: TRBD1
CDR3aa: CASSGLGQVDTEAFF
CDR3nt: TGTGCCAGCAGCGGCCTAGGACAGGTTGACACTGAAGCTTTCTTT

abundance: NA
j_gene: TRBJ2-5
v_gene: TRBV4-3
d_gene: TRBD2
CDR3aa: CASSQGAGGWETQYF
CDR3nt: TGCGCCAGCAGCCAAGGGGCGGGAGGATGGGAGACCCAGTACTTC

abundance: NA
j_gene: TRBJ1-4
v_gene: TRBV19
d_gene: TRBD1
CDR3aa: CASSPRDSEKLFF
CDR3nt: TGTGCCAGCAGCCCCCGGGACAGTGAAAAACTGTTTTTT

abundance: NA
j_gene: TRBJ2-1
v_gene: TRBV14
d_gene: TRBD2
CDR3aa: CASSPVGGSSRNEQFF
CDR3nt: TGTGCCAGCAGCCCTGTAGGCGGGAGTAGTCGGAATGAGCAGTTCTTC

abundance: NA
j_gene: TRBJ2-3
v_gene: TRBV6-5
d_gene: TRBD2
CDR3aa: CASSQPGLAGDTQYF
CDR3nt: TGTGCCAGCAGTCAACCGGGACTAGCGGGAGATACGCAGTATTTT

abundance: NA
j_gene: TRBJ1-1
v_gene: TRBV7-9
d_gene: TRBD1
CDR3aa: CASSRQGMNTEAFF
CDR3nt: TGTGCCAGCAGCCGACAGGGGATGAACACTGAAGCTTTCTTT

abundance: NA
j_gene: TRBJ2-1
v_gene: TRBV7-8
d_gene: TRBD2
CDR3aa: CASSSIILAGDYNEQFF
CDR3nt: TGTGCCAGCAGCTCCATAATACTAGCGGGAGACTACAATGAGCAGTTCTTC

abundance: NA
j_gene: TRBJ2-5
v_gene: TRBV24-1
d_gene: TRBD1
CDR3aa: CATSEPAGGRETQYF
CDR3nt: TGTGCCACCAGTGAGCCCGCAGGGGGCCGAGAGACCCAGTACTTC

abundance: NA
j_gene: TRBJ1-5
v_gene: TRBV24-1
d_gene: NA
CDR3aa: CATSDAQGRGPQHF
CDR3nt: TGTGCCACCAGTGATGCCCAGGGGCGAGGGCCCCAGCATTTT

abundance: NA
j_gene: TRBJ1-5
v_gene: TRBV2
d_gene: NA
CDR3aa: CASSRIESGIGQPQHF
CDR3nt: TGTGCCAGCAGTCGAATCGAGTCAGGGATCGGTCAGCCCCAGCATTTT

abundance: NA
j_gene: TRBJ1-6
v_gene: TRBV5-6
d_gene: TRBD1
CDR3aa: CASSYQMTGGNSPLHF
CDR3nt: TGTGCCAGCAGCTATCAGATGACAGGGGGGAATTCACCCCTCCACTTT

abundance: NA
j_gene: TRBJ2-5
v_gene: TRBV7-2
d_gene: NA
CDR3aa: CASSLDGLAGKETQYF
CDR3nt: TGTGCCAGCAGTCTCGACGGGCTGGCAGGGAAAGAGACCCAGTACTTC

abundance: NA
j_gene: TRBJ2-5
v_gene: TRBV7-9
d_gene: TRBD1
CDR3aa: CASSIGTGAGETQYF
CDR3nt: TGTGCCAGCAGCATAGGGACAGGGGCCGGAGAGACCCAGTACTTC

abundance: once
j_gene: TRBJ2-1
v_gene: TRBV9
d_gene: NA
CDR3aa: CASSVVGAINEQFF
CDR3nt: TGTGCCAGCAGCGTAGTTGGGGCGATCAATGAGCAGTTCTTC

abundance: medium-sized
j_gene: TRBJ2-7
v_gene: TRBV12-3/TRBV12-4
d_gene: NA
CDR3aa: CASSSGSGHEQYF
CDR3nt: TGTGCCAGCAGTTCCGGGAGTGGCCACGAGCAGTACTTC

abundance: NA
j_gene: TRBJ2-1
v_gene: TRBV7-9
d_gene: TRBD2
CDR3aa: CASSGSRTSGGQAYNEQFF
CDR3nt: TGTGCCAGCAGCGGGAGTCGGACTAGCGGGGGCCAAGCCTACAATGAGCAGTTCTTC

abundance: once
j_gene: TRBJ1-3
v_gene: TRBV30
d_gene: NA
CDR3aa: CAWSLKGAGGNTIYF
CDR3nt: TGTGCCTGGAGCCTTAAGGGAGCTGGTGGAAACACCATATATTTT

abundance: NA
j_gene: TRBJ1-2
v_gene: TRBV19
d_gene: NA
CDR3aa: CASSIGTARYGYTF
CDR3nt: TGTGCCAGTAGTATAGGGACTGCTCGCTATGGCTACACCTTC

abundance: few
j_gene: TRBJ1-3
v_gene: TRBV5-1
d_gene: TRBD1
CDR3aa: CASSPTGGQAGNTIYF
CDR3nt: TGCGCCAGCAGCCCGACAGGGGGCCAAGCCGGAAACACCATATATTTT

abundance: few
j_gene: TRBJ2-3
v_gene: TRBV11-1
d_gene: TRBD2
CDR3aa: CASTPLAATDTQYF
CDR3nt: TGTGCCAGCACTCCGCTAGCGGCCACAGATACGCAGTATTTT

abundance: NA
j_gene: TRBJ2-2
v_gene: TRBV6-6
d_gene: NA
CDR3aa: CASSYGQPHTGELFF
CDR3nt: TGTGCCAGCAGTTACGGGCAGCCTCACACCGGGGAGCTGTTTTTT

abundance: NA
j_gene: TRBJ1-2
v_gene: TRBV20-1
d_gene: NA
CDR3aa: CSARGLGGYTF
CDR3nt: TGCAGTGCTAGGGGGCTGGGTGGCTACACCTTC

abundance: few
j_gene: TRBJ2-7
v_gene: TRBV5-1
d_gene: TRBD2
CDR3aa: CASSLNAGGTYEQYF
CDR3nt: TGCGCCAGCAGCCTGAACGCGGGGGGCACCTACGAGCAGTACTTC

abundance: NA
j_gene: TRBJ2-1
v_gene: TRBV6-6
d_gene: NA
CDR3aa: CATGGSQGGRNEQFF
CDR3nt: TGTGCCACCGGGGGAAGCCAGGGGGGTAGGAATGAGCAGTTCTTC

abundance: NA
j_gene: TRBJ2-2
v_gene: TRBV6-5
d_gene: TRBD2
CDR3aa: CASRPGLGNTGELFF
CDR3nt: TGTGCCAGCAGGCCGGGACTAGGGAACACCGGGGAGCTGTTTTTT

abundance: NA
j_gene: TRBJ2-2
v_gene: TRBV10-3
d_gene: TRBD2
CDR3aa: CAISLAGGPGGELFF
CDR3nt: TGTGCCATCAGTCTAGCGGGAGGGCCTGGCGGGGAGCTGTTTTTT